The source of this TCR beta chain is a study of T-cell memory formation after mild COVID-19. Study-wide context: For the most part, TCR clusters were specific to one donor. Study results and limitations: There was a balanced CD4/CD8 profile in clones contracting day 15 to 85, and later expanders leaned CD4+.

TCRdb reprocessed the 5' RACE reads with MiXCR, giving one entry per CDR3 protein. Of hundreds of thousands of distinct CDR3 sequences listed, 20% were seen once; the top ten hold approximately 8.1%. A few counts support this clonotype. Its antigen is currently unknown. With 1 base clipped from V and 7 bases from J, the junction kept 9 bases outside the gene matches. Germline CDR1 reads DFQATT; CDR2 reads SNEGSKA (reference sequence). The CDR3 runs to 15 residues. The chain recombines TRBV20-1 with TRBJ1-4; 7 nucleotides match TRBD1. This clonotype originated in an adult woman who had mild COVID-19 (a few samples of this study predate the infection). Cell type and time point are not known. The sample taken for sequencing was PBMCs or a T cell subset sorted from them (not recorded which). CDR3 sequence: CSARASDRRAEKLFF. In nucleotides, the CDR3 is TGCAGTGCTAGAGCCTCGGACAGGAGGGCTGAAAAACTGTTTTTT.